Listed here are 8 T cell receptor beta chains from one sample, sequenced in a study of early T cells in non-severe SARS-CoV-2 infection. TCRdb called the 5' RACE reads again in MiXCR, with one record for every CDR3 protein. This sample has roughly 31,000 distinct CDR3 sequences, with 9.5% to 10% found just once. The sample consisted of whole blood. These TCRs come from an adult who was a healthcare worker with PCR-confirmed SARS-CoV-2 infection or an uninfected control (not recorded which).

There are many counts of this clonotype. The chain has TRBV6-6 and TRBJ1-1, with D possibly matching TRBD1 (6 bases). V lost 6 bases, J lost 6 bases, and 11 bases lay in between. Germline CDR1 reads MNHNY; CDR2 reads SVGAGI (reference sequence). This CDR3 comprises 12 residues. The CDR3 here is CASSPTGSEAFF. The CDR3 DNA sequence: TGTGCCAGCAGCCCCACAGGGTCTGAAGCTTTCTTT.

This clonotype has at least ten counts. CDR3 DNA: TGTGCCAGCAGTGCCAATAAGGGAGGCTACACCTTC. It encodes CASSANKGGYTF. This chain links TRBV12-3 or TRBV12-4 with TRBJ1-2; D ambiguous. With 5 bases removed from V and 8 bases from J, the gap between germline ends came to 12 bases. The CDR3 has 12 residues.

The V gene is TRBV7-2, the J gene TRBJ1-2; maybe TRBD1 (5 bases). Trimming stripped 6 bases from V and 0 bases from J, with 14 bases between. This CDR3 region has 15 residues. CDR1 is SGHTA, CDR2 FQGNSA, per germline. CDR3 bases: TGTGCCAGCAGACCCGGGGCACCCCCTAACTATGGCTACACCTTC. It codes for CASRPGAPPNYGYTF.

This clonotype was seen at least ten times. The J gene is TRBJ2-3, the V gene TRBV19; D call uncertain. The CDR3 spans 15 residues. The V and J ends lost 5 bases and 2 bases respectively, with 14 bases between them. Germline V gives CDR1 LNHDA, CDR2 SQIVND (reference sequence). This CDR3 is CASSPPPPSTDTQYF. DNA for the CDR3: TGTGCCAGTAGTCCCCCACCTCCATCCACAGATACGCAGTATTTT.

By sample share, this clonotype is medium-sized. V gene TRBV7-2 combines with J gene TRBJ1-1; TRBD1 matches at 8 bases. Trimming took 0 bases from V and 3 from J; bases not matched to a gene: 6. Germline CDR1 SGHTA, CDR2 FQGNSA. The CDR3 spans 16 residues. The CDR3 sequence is CASSLALAGGYTEAFF. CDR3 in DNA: TGTGCCAGCAGCTTAGCGCTGGCAGGGGGCTACACTGAAGCTTTCTTT.

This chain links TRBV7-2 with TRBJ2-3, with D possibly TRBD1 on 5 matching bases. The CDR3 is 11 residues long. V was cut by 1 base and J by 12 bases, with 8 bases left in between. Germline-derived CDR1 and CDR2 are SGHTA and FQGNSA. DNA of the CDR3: TGTGCCAGCAGCTTAGAGGGGTCCCAGTATTTT. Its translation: CASSLEGSQYF.

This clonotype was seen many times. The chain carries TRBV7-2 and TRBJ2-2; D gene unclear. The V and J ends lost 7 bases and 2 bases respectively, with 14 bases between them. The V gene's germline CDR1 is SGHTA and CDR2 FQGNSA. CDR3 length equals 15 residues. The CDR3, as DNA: TGTGCCAGCACCTCTTCTGTCGAAAACACCGGGGAGCTGTTTTTT. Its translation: CASTSSVENTGELFF.

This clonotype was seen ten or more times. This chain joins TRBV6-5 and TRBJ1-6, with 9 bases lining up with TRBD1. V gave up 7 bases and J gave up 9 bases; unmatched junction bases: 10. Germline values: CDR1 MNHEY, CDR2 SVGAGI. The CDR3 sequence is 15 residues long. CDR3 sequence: CASTKTGGTGSPLHF. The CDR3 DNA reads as TGTGCCAGCACCAAGACAGGGGGTACAGGTTCACCCCTCCACTTT.